These 15 T cell receptor beta chains were all obtained from the same sample, sequenced in a study of shared T cell receptors in the human thymus. TCRdb keeps only in-frame clones here, not all; method: immunoSEQ multiplex PCR. Among 720,000 or so clones listed, approximately 85% were seen once. These data were also filed under a second study, of human thymus T cells.

Source material: thymocytes. Receptors originate from a girl younger than two with a congenital heart defect.

V usage is TRBV9 and J usage is TRBJ2-3; 9 bases agree with TRBD1. The trim removed 6 bases at V and 7 bases at J, leaving 6 bases unmatched. CDR1 is SGDLS, CDR2 YYNGEE, per germline. The CDR3 covers 13 residues. The CDR3 DNA follows: TGTGCCAGCAAAGGGACAGGGTCGCATACGCAGTATTTT. Its protein is CASKGTGSHTQYF.

The rearrangement links TRBV28 to TRBJ2-3, with D perhaps matching TRBD2 (6 bases). Germline CDR1 and CDR2: MDHEN and SYDVKM. CDR3 length equals 10 residues. The germline V and J ends were trimmed by 10 bases and 6 bases, with 8 bases remaining between them. The CDR3 protein is CATGRDTQYF. In nucleotides, the CDR3 is TGTGCCACGGGGAGGGATACGCAGTATTTT.

The CDR3 region is CASSYRLVQDTQYF. CDR3 DNA: TGTGCCAGCAGTTACCGCTTGGTCCAGGATACGCAGTATTTT. The J gene is TRBJ2-3, the V gene TRBV6-6; D is uncertain. This CDR3 has 14 amino acids. Looked up from germline, CDR1 is MNHNY and CDR2 is SVGAGI (reference sequence). V shed 2 bases and J shed 6 bases, with 12 bases lying between them.

The genes are TRBV5-8 and TRBJ1-6; a possible D gene is TRBD1 (6 bases). The CDR3 length is 15 residues. From germline, CDR1 is SGHTS and CDR2 YDEGEE. Trimming removed 2 bases at V and 10 bases at J, with 16 bases between. The CDR3 DNA reads as TGTGCCAGCAGCTTTTGGGTCAGGGGTCCCTCACCCCTCCACTTT. This sequence encodes CASSFWVRGPSPLHF.

The V and J genes are TRBV15 and TRBJ1-2, with 7 bases matching TRBD1. This CDR3 has 12 residues. V lost 6 bases to trimming and J lost 11 bases; unmatched junction nucleotides: 9. The germline V gene encodes CDR1 LNHNV and CDR2 YYDKDF (reference sequence). CDR3 protein: CATRNRTGAYTF. The DNA of the CDR3 is TGTGCCACCAGAAACCGCACAGGGGCTTACACCTTC.

This chain joins TRBV5-1 and TRBJ2-7; TRBD2 matches at 9 bases. The CDR3 spans 17 residues. V gave up 0 bases and J gave up 4 bases; unmatched junction bases: 11. Germline CDR1 reads SGHRS; CDR2 reads YFSETQ. The CDR3 bases are TGCGCCAGCAGCTTGGTAAACTTAGCGGGGGCGGATTACGAGCAGTACTTC. It specifies CASSLVNLAGADYEQYF.

As regards this clone: Other DNA sequences in this sample translate to the same CDR3. The chain uses TRBV28 and TRBJ2-7; 9 positions match TRBD1. Germline V gene lookup returns CDR1 MDHEN and CDR2 SYDVKM. V dropped 3 bases and J dropped 4; count of bases not matched to a gene: 10. The CDR3 is 16 amino acids. The CDR3 spells CASSLGPGQGAYEQYF. The CDR3 DNA sequence: TGTGCCAGCAGTTTGGGCCCGGGACAGGGTGCTTACGAGCAGTACTTC.

The chain uses TRBV5-1 and TRBJ1-1; perhaps TRBD1 as D (6 bases). The CDR3 loop spans 13 amino acids. Germline-derived CDR1 and CDR2 are SGHRS and YFSETQ. The V and J ends lost 5 bases and 1 base respectively, with 9 bases between them. The CDR3 DNA follows: TGCGCCAGCAGGGTAGGGGGGAACACTGAAGCTTTCTTT. It encodes CASRVGGNTEAFF.

This chain joins TRBV5-4 and TRBJ2-3, with 12 positions matching TRBD2. This CDR3 comprises 17 residues. Germline assignment: CDR1 SGHNT and CDR2 YYREEE (reference sequence). Trimming removed 0 bases from V and 4 bases from J; junction bases left unmatched: 6. The CDR3 DNA reads TGTGCCAGCAGCTTGGTGCTAGCGGGGGGGCCGTCAGATACGCAGTATTTT. As protein: CASSLVLAGGPSDTQYF.

The chain uses TRBV27 and TRBJ2-2; a weak D match, TRBD2 (5 bases). The germline CDR1 and CDR2 sequences are MNHEY and SMNVEV (reference sequence). Trimming cost V 5 bases and J 4 bases, with 14 bases left between them. The CDR3 runs to 15 residues. The CDR3 loop is CASSPFYRGTGELFF. In DNA form, the CDR3 reads TGTGCCAGCAGTCCCTTCTATCGGGGCACCGGGGAGCTGTTTTTT.

DNA of the CDR3: TGTGCCAGCAGCCCCCTAGGGTCGCAGGGGATGGGGGAGACCCAGTACTTC. Translation: CASSPLGSQGMGETQYF. The rearrangement links TRBV7-2 to TRBJ2-5; maybe TRBD1 (6 bases). V was cut by 5 bases and J by 5 bases, with 24 bases left in between. Germline CDR1 reads SGHTA; CDR2 reads FQGNSA. CDR3 length: 17 amino acids.

The chain combines TRBV4-3 with TRBJ2-1, with TRBD2 identical over 10 bases. In germline, CDR1 is LGHNA, CDR2 YSLEER. This CDR3 has 14 amino acids. J lost 13 bases, V lost 4 bases, and 10 bases had no gene match. CDR3 nucleotides: TGCGCCAGCAGCCGAAGACTAGCGGGCCGGTCTCAGTTCTTC. Protein: CASSRRLAGRSQFF.

This chain links TRBV11-2 with TRBJ2-7; 7 bases are a match to TRBD2. V lost 4 bases to trimming and J lost 4 bases; unmatched junction nucleotides: 4. In germline, CDR1 is SGHAT, CDR2 FQNNGV. The CDR3 totals 13 residues. The CDR3: CASSCGGRYEQYF. The CDR3 DNA reads as TGTGCCAGCAGCTGCGGGGGACGGTACGAGCAGTACTTC.

The count of this clone is one. The chain links TRBV19 to TRBJ2-5; 8 nucleotides line up with TRBD2. The CDR3 has 16 amino acids. The V segment lost 1 base and the J segment 7 bases; nucleotides outside the gene matches: 11. Germline V lookup: CDR1 LNHDA, CDR2 SQIVND (reference sequence). CDR3 region: CASSIVLGLDQGTQYF. CDR3 coding DNA: TGTGCCAGTAGTATAGTTTTGGGACTAGATCAGGGGACCCAGTACTTC.

The gene calls are TRBV6-6 and TRBJ1-2; D is ambiguous. This CDR3 region has 15 residues. Germline lookup yields CDR1 MNHNY and CDR2 SVGAGI (reference sequence). V was cut by 6 bases and J by 2 bases, with 16 bases left in between. The CDR3 loop reads CASRPPEIANYGYTF. CDR3 DNA: TGTGCCAGCAGGCCCCCGGAAATAGCGAACTATGGCTACACCTTC.